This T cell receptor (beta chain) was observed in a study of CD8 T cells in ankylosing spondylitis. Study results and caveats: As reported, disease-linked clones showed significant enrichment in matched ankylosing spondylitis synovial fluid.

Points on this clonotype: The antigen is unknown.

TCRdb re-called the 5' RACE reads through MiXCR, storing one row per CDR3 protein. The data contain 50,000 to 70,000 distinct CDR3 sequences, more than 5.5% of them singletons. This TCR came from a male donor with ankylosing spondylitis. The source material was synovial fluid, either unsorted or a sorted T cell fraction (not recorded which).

As DNA, the CDR3 is TGTGCCAGCTCATACCTTGCGGGAGGAACTACAGATACGCAGTATTTT. It yields the protein CASSYLAGGTTDTQYF. V and J are TRBV18 and TRBJ2-3; 8 nucleotides match TRBD2. Trimming cost V 5 bases and J 3 bases; bases outside gene matches: 10. The CDR3 is 16 residues long. The germline V gene has CDR1 KGHSH and CDR2 LQKENI.